A single sample is the source of the 3 T cell receptor beta chains below, sequenced in a study of beta chain features in type 1 diabetes. Expressed TCRB transcripts got sequenced, as all isolated RNA was reverse transcribed. Clones were sequenced by immunoSEQ multiplex PCR, and TCRdb holds only the in-frame ones, with some missing. This sample has some 200,000 clones, with roughly a tenth found just once. Sequences were obtained from central memory CD4+ T cells from blood. The receptor set was obtained from a man between 18 and 29 years old in good health.

This clone was seen ten or more times. The sample has other DNA sequences that encode this CDR3 too. The chain joins TRBV18 to TRBJ2-1; 10 nucleotides align to TRBD2. CDR3 length: 14 residues. With V trimmed by 3 bases and J by 5 bases, 1 base remained unmatched. Germline CDR1 KGHSH, CDR2 LQKENI. CDR3 sequence reads: CASSPLAGDNEQFF. The CDR3 bases are TGTGCCAGCTCACCCCTAGCGGGAGACAATGAGCAGTTCTTC.

This clone was counted a few times. This chain links TRBV9 with TRBJ2-5; D is unclear. With 0 bases removed from V and 5 bases from J, the gap between germline ends came to 17 bases. Per the germline V gene, CDR1 is SGDLS and CDR2 is YYNGEE. The CDR3 spans 16 residues. CDR3 sequence reads: CASSVASVSVWETQYF. Here the CDR3 DNA reads TGTGCCAGCAGCGTAGCTTCCGTGAGCGTTTGGGAGACCCAGTACTTC.

This clone was counted a few times. The rearrangement links TRBV12-5 to TRBJ2-7, with a possible D match to TRBD2 (5 bases). The germline gives CDR1 LGHNT, CDR2 FRNRAP. Trimming cost V 5 bases and J 2 bases, with 19 bases left between them. The CDR3 runs 16 residues. The CDR3 bases are TGTGCTAGTGGTACCCAAGCCTGGGAGACCCCCTACGAGCAGTACTTC. As protein: CASGTQAWETPYEQYF. The full variable domain, its missing parts supplied by reference TRBV12-5 and TRBJ2-7, is DARVTQTPRHKVTEMGQEVTMRCQPILGHNTVFWYRQTMMQGLELLAYFRNRAPLDDSGMPKDRFSAEMPDATLATLKIQPSEPRDSAVYFCASGTQAWETPYEQYFGPGTRLTVT.